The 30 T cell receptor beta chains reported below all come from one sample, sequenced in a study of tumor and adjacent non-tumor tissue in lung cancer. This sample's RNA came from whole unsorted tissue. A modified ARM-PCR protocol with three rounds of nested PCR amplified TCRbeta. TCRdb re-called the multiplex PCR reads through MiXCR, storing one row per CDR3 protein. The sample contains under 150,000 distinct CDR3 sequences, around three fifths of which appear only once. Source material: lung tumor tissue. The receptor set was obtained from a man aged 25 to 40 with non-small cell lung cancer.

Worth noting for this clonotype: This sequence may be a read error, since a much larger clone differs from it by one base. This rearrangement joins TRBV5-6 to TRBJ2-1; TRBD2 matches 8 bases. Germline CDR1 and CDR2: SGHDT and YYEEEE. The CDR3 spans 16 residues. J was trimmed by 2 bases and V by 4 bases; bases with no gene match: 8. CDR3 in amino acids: CASSILLAAPYNEQFF. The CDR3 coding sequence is TGTGCCAGCAGCATTTTACTAGCGGCCCCCTACAATGAGCAGTTCTTC.

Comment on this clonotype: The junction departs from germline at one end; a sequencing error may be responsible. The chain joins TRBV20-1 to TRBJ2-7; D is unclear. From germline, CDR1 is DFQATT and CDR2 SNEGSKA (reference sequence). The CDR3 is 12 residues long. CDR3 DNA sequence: TGCACTGCTTCCGAAACTTCAGGCGAGCAGTACTTC. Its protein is CTASETSGEQYF.

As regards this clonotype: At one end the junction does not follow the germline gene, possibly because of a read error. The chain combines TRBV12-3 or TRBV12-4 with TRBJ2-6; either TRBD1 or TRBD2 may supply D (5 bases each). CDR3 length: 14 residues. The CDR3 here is CASSTSSGANVQTF. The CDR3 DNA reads TGTGCAAGCAGTACATCTTCCGGGGCCAACGTCCAGACTTTC.

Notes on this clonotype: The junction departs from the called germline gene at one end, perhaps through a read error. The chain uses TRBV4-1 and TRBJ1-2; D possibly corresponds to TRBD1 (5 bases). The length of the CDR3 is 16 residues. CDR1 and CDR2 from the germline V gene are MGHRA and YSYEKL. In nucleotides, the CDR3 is TGTGCCAGCAGCCAAGGCAGGGATTCGTTCGGCTATGGCTACACCTTC. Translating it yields CASSQGRDSFGYGYTF.

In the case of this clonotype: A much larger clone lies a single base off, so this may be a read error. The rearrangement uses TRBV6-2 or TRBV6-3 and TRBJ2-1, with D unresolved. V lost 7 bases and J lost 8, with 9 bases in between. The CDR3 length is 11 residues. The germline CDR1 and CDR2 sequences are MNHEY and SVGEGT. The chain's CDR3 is CASNEIDEQFF. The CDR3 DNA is TGTGCCAGCAATGAGATCGATGAGCAGTTCTTC.

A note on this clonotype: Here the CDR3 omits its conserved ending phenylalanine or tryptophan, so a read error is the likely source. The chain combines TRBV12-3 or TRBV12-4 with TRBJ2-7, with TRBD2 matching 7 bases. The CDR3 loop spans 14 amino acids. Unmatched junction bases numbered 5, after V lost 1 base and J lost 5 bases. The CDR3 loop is CASSLGQRGHEQYL. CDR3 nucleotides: TGTGCCAGCAGTTTAGGTCAGCGGGGACACGAGCAGTACCTC.

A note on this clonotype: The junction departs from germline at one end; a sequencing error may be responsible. DNA for the CDR3: TGTGCCAGCAGCCCCTCGCGAGTCACAGATATGCAGTATTTT. Translating it yields CASSPSRVTDMQYF. The chain carries TRBV11-2 and TRBJ2-3; no clear D. Germline V gene sequence: CDR1 SGHAT, CDR2 FQNNGV. The CDR3 is 14 amino acids.

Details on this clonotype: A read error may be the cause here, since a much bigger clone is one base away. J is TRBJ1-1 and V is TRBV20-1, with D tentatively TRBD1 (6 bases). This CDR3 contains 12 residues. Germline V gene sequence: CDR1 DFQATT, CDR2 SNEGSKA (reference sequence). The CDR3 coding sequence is TGCAGTGCTAGACTCCGGGACACGGCGGCTTCCTTT. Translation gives CSARLRDTAASF.

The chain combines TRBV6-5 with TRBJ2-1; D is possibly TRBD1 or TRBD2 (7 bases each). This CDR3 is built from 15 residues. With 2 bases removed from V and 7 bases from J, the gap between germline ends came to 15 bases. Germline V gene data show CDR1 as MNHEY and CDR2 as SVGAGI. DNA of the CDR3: TGTGCCAGCAGTTACGGGACAGCGGGGAGGAATGAGCAGTTCTTC. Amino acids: CASSYGTAGRNEQFF.

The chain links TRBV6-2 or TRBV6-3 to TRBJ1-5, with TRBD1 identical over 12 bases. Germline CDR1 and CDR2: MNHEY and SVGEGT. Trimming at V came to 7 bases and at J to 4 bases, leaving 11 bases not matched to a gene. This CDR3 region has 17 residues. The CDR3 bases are TGTGCCAGCAACTATGCCCGGGACAGGGGGCCAAATCAGCCCCAGCATTTT. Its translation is CASNYARDRGPNQPQHF.

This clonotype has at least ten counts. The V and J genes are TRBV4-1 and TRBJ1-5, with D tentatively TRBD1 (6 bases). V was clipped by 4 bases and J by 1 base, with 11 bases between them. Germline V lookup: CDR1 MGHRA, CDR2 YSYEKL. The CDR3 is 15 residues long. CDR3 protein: CASSLDQGSNQPQHF. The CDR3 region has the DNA TGCGCCAGCAGCCTTGACCAGGGGAGCAATCAGCCCCAGCATTTT.

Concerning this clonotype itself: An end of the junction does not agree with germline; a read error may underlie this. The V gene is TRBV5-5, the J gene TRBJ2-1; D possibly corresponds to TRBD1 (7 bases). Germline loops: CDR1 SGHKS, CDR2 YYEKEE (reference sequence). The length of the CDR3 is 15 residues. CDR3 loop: CASSAGQWVWNEQIF. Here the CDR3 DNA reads TGTGCCAGCAGCGCGGGACAGTGGGTGTGGAATGAGCAGATCTTC.

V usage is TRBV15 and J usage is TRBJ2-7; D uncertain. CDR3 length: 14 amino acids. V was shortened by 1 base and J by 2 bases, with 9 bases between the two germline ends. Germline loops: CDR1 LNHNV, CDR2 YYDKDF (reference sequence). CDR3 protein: CATSRVKLTYEQYF. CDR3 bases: TGTGCCACCAGCAGAGTTAAGCTAACCTACGAGCAGTACTTC.

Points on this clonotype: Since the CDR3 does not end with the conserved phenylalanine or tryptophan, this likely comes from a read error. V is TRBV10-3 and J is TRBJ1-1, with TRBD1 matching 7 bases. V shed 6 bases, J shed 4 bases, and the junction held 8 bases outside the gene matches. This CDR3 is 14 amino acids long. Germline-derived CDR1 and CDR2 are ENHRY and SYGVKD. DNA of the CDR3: TGTGCCATCAGGGACAGGCAGGGCGTCACTGAAGCTTTCTCT. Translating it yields CAIRDRQGVTEAFS.

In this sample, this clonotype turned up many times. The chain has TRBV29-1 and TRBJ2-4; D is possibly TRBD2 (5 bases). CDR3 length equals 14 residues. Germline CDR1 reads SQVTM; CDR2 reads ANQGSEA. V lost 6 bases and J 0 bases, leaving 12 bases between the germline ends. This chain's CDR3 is CSVVEVLAKNIQYF. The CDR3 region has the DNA TGCAGCGTGGTGGAGGTCCTAGCCAAAAACATTCAGTACTTC.

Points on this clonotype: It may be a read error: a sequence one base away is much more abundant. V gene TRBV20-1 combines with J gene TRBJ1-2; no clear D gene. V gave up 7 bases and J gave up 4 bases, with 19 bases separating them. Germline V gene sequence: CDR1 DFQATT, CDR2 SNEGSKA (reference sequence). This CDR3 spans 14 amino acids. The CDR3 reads CSVSETGLTYGYTF. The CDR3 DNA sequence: TGCAGTGTTAGCGAGACCGGATTAACCTATGGCTACACCTTC.

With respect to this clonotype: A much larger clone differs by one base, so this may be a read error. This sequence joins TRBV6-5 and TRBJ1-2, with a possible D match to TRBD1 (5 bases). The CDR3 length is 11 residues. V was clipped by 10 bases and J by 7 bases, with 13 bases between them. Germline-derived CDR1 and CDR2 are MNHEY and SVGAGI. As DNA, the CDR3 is TGTGCCATCGGGGGGTGGGGTGGCTACACCTTC. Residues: CAIGGWGGYTF.

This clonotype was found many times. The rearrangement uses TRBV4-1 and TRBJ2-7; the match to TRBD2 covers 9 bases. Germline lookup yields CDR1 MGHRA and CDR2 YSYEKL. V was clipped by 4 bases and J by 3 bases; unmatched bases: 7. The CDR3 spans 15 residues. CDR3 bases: TGCGCCAGCAGCCCCGGGACTAGCCTCGGCTACGAGCAGTACTTC. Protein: CASSPGTSLGYEQYF.

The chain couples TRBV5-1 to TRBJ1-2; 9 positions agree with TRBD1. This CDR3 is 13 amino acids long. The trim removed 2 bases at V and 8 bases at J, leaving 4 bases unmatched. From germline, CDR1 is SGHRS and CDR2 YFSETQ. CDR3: CASSFRQGEGYTF. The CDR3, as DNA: TGCGCCAGCAGCTTTAGACAGGGGGAAGGCTACACCTTC.

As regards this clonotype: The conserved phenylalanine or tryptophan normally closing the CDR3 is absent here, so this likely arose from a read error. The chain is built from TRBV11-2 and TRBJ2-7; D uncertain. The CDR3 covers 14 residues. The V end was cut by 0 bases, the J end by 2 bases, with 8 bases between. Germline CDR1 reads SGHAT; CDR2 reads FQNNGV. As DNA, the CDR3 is TGTGCCAGCAGCTTAGACAGTTATGCCTACGAGCAGTACCTC. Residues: CASSLDSYAYEQYL.

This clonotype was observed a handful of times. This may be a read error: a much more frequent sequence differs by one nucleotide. The CDR3 coding sequence is TGTGTCAGCAGTACTACCCAAAGGAACACTGAAGCTTTCTTT. As protein: CVSSTTQRNTEAFF. V is TRBV6-1 and J is TRBJ1-1; no reliable D call. This CDR3 contains 14 residues. Germline lookup yields CDR1 MNHNS and CDR2 SASEGT.

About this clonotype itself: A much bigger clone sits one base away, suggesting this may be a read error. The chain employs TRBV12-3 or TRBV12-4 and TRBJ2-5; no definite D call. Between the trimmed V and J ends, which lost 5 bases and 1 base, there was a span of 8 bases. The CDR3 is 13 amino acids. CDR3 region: CASSGPIQETQYF. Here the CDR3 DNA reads TGTGCCAGCAGTGGGCCAATCCAAGAGACCCAGTACTTC.

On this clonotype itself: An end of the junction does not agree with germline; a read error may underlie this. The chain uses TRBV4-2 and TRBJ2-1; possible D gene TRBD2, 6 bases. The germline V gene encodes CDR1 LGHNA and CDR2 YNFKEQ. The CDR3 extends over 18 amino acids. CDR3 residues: CASSQHPHSGGTHNKQFF. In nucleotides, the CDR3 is TGTGCCAGCAGCCAACACCCTCATAGTGGGGGGACCCACAATAAGCAGTTCTTC.

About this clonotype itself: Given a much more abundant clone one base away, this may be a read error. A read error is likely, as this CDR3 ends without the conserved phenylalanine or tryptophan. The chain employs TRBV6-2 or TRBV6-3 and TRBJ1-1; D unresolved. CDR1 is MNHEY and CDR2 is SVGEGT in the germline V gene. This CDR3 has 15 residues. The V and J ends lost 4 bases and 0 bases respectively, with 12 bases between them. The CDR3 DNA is TGTGCCAGCAGTTTACGGACGGCTATGAACACTGAAGCTTTCATT. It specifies CASSLRTAMNTEAFI.

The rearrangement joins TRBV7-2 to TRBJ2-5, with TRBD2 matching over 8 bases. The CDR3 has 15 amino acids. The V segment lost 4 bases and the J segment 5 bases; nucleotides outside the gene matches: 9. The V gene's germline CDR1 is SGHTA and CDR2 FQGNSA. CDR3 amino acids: CASSSRGAGVETQYF. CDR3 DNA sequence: TGTGCCAGCAGCTCCCGGGGAGCGGGAGTTGAGACCCAGTACTTC.

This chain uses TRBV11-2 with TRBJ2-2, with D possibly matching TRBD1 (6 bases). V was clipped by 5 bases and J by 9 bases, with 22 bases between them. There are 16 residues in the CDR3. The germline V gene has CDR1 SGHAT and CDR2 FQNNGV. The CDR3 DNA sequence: TGTGCCAGCAGCCCGAGGACAGCCTCGAAGACATGGGAGCTGTTTTTT. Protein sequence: CASSPRTASKTWELFF.

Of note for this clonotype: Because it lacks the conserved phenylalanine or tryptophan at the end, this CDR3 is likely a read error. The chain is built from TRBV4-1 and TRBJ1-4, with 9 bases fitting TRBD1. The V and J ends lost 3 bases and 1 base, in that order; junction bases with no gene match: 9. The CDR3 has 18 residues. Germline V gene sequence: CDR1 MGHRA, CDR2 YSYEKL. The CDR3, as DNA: TGCGCCAGCAGCCACGCGTTAGGGACAGGGCAAACTAATGAAAAACTGTTTCTT. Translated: CASSHALGTGQTNEKLFL.

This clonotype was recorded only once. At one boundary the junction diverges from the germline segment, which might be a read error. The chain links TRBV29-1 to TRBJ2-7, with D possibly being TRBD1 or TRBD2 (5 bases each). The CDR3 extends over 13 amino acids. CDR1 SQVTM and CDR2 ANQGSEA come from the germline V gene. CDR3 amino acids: CSVWSGPWDEQYF. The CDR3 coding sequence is TGTAGCGTTTGGTCGGGGCCCTGGGACGAGCAGTACTTC.

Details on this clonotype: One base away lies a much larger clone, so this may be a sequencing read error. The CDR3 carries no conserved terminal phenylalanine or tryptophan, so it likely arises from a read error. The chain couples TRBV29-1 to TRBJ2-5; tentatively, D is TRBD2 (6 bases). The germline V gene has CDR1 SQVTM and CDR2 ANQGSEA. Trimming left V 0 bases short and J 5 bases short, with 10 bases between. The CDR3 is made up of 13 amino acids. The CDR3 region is CSVEDRRDETQYS. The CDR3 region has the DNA TGCAGCGTTGAAGATCGGCGGGACGAGACCCAGTACTCC.

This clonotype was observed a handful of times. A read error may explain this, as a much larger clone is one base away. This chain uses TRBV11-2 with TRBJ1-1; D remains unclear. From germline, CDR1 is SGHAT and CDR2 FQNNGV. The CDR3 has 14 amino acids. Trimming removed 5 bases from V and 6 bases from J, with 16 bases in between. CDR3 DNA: TGTGCCAGCAGCGGTGTTCGGGTGGCAGCTGAAGCTTTCTTT. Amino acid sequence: CASSGVRVAAEAFF. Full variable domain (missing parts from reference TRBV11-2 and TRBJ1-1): EAGVAQSPRYKIIEKRQSVAFWCNPISGHATLYWYQQILGQGPKLLIQFQNNGVVDDSQLPKDRFSAERLKGVDSTLKIQPAKLEDSAVYLCASSGVRVAAEAFFGQGTRLTVV.